The 20 T cell receptor beta chains presented below share a single source sample, sequenced in a study of PD-1 blockade in classical Hodgkin lymphoma. Sample time point: cycle 4 day 1 (C4D1), after 5 to 7 weeks of nivolumab. Every patient relapsed after autologous stem cell transplantation, and brentuximab vedotin exposure varied. Magnetic depletion of unwanted cells isolated CD4+ T cells from thawed PBMCs. Using immunoSEQ multiplex PCR, the repertoire was profiled, and TCRdb retains in-frame clones only, with some absent. The sample includes over 25,000 clones, around 83% of them seen just once. The material was CD4+ T cells from blood, obtained before the fourth cycle of nivolumab. All receptors come from a human donor with classical Hodgkin lymphoma.

The sample holds one count of this clone. The genes are TRBV7-3 and TRBJ1-1; D is unresolved. Per germline, CDR1 SGHTA and CDR2 FQGTGA. CDR3 length equals 14 residues. The ends were cut back, 1 base at V and 2 bases at J, with 8 bases in the middle. Written as DNA, the CDR3 is TGTGCCAGCAGCTTAAATCGGGGAAACACTGAAGCTTTCTTT. Translated, it gives CASSLNRGNTEAFF.

The V call is TRBV6-6, the J call TRBJ2-7; no definite D call. The CDR3 contains 13 residues. V lost 2 bases and J 4 bases, leaving 9 bases between the germline ends. In germline, CDR1 is MNHNY, CDR2 SVGAGI (reference sequence). This chain's CDR3 is CASSYPALYEQYF. In DNA form, the CDR3 reads TGTGCCAGCAGTTACCCCGCGCTTTACGAGCAGTACTTC.

This clone was recorded once. V gene TRBV28 combines with J gene TRBJ1-5; TRBD1 is a possible D gene (6 bases). Trimming removed 3 bases at V and 4 bases at J, with 13 bases between. The CDR3 extends over 15 amino acids. Per the germline V gene, CDR1 is MDHEN and CDR2 is SYDVKM. CDR3 sequence reads: CASSLGLTGNQPQHF. CDR3 in DNA: TGTGCCAGCAGTTTGGGCCTCACAGGGAATCAGCCCCAGCATTTT. The full variable domain, completed using reference TRBV28 and TRBJ1-5, is DVKVTQSSRYLVKRTGEKVFLECVQDMDHENMFWYRQDPGLGLRLIYFSYDVKMKEKGDIPEGYSVSREKKERFSLILESASTNQTSMYLCASSLGLTGNQPQHFGDGTRLSIL.

The genes are TRBV5-1 and TRBJ1-6; the D is unclear. Germline assignment: CDR1 SGHRS and CDR2 YFSETQ. The CDR3 loop spans 14 amino acids. V was clipped by 0 bases and J by 5 bases, with 6 bases between them. CDR3 region: CASSLGQNNSPLHF. The CDR3 DNA follows: TGCGCCAGCAGCTTGGGTCAGAATAATTCACCCCTCCACTTT.

This clone was seen more than once but under ten times. The chain joins TRBV28 to TRBJ1-2, with a possible D match to TRBD1 (6 bases). CDR1 and CDR2 from the germline V gene are MDHEN and SYDVKM. CDR3 length: 13 residues. The V end lost 7 bases, the J end lost 4 bases, and 13 bases lay between the germline ends. As DNA, the CDR3 is TGTGCCAGCAACCGGGGGGACACCTATGGCTACACCTTC. Protein product: CASNRGDTYGYTF.

This chain connects TRBV27 to TRBJ2-7, with 12 bases matching TRBD2. CDR1 is MNHEY, CDR2 SMNVEV, per germline (reference sequence). The V gene end was trimmed by 3 bases and the J gene end by 7 bases; junction bases not matched to a gene: 7. The CDR3 extends over 15 amino acids. The CDR3 spells CASSFWGTSGLEQYF. CDR3 nucleotide sequence: TGTGCCAGCAGTTTCTGGGGGACTAGCGGGCTAGAGCAGTACTTC.

This clone was seen more than once but under ten times. This chain joins TRBV5-6 and TRBJ2-7, with unresolved D. V was pared by 5 bases and J by 4 bases, with 16 bases between. The V gene's germline CDR1 is SGHDT and CDR2 YYEEEE. CDR3 length: 14 residues. The CDR3 reads CASSNTGTRYEQYF. The CDR3 coding sequence is TGTGCCAGCAGTAACACGGGCACCCGATACGAGCAGTACTTC.

The V and J genes are TRBV27 and TRBJ2-4; D not certain. V shed 5 bases and J shed 9 bases, with 14 bases lying between them. Per germline, CDR1 MNHEY and CDR2 SMNVEV (reference sequence). The CDR3 runs to 13 residues. The CDR3 loop reads CASSRDHNLIQYF. The CDR3 nucleotides read TGTGCCAGCAGTAGAGACCACAATCTCATTCAGTACTTC.

Comments on this clone: One junction end does not reproduce the germline sequence, and a read error may be involved. This chain links TRBV7-9 with TRBJ1-1, with D possibly matching TRBD1 (6 bases). Germline V gives CDR1 SEHNR, CDR2 FQNEAQ (reference sequence). The CDR3 contains 13 residues. CDR3 DNA sequence: TGTGCCAGCAGCTCACAACGGGACACGGAAGCTTTCTTT. This gives the protein CASSSQRDTEAFF.

The chain joins TRBV7-6 to TRBJ2-1, with 10 bases matching TRBD2. The germline V gene has CDR1 SGHVS and CDR2 FNYEAQ. This CDR3 contains 15 residues. The V and J ends lost 5 bases and 4 bases, in that order; junction bases with no gene match: 5. The CDR3 DNA sequence: TGTGCCAGCAGCATCAGCGGGAGGGGTTACAATGAGCAGTTCTTC. Its translation: CASSISGRGYNEQFF.

The chain is built from TRBV28 and TRBJ2-7; 9 nucleotides align to TRBD1. CDR1 is MDHEN and CDR2 is SYDVKM in the germline V gene. There are 17 residues in the CDR3. V shed 4 bases and J 3 bases; nucleotides not matched to a gene: 13. As DNA, the CDR3 is TGTGCCAGCAGTTCGGATGGAGCGGACAGGGGTAGCTACGAGCAGTACTTC. Residues: CASSSDGADRGSYEQYF. The variable domain in full, with the rest retrieved from reference TRBV28 and TRBJ2-7, is DVKVTQSSRYLVKRTGEKVFLECVQDMDHENMFWYRQDPGLGLRLIYFSYDVKMKEKGDIPEGYSVSREKKERFSLILESASTNQTSMYLCASSSDGADRGSYEQYFGPGTRLTVT.

This clone was found once. The chain is built from TRBV5-5 and TRBJ2-2, with D possibly TRBD1 on 7 matching bases. There are 15 residues in the CDR3. The germline V gene encodes CDR1 SGHKS and CDR2 YYEKEE (reference sequence). Trimming pared 5 bases from V and 2 bases from J, leaving 13 bases between. CDR3 region: CASRAGTANTGELFF. DNA of the CDR3: TGTGCCAGCAGGGCGGGGACAGCCAACACCGGGGAGCTGTTTTTT.

The chain employs TRBV6-1 and TRBJ1-5, with a tentative D call TRBD1 (5 bases). The CDR3 length is 14 residues. Germline V gene sequence: CDR1 MNHNS, CDR2 SASEGT. The ends were cut back, 6 bases at V and 11 bases at J, with 20 bases in the middle. CDR3 sequence: CASSNWDGGRAQHF. DNA of the CDR3: TGTGCCAGCAGCAACTGGGACGGGGGTAGGGCCCAGCATTTT.

CDR3 in amino acids: CASSLALVQGVYEQYF. Written as DNA, the CDR3 is TGTGCCAGCAGCTTAGCGCTTGTCCAGGGAGTCTACGAGCAGTACTTC. V and J are TRBV7-2 and TRBJ2-7, with D perhaps being TRBD1 or TRBD2 (5 bases each). Germline V gene lookup returns CDR1 SGHTA and CDR2 FQGNSA. This CDR3 region has 16 residues. Trimming cost V 0 bases and J 3 bases, with 15 bases left between them.

The rearrangement uses TRBV4-2 and TRBJ2-1; tentatively, D is TRBD2 (7 bases). Per the germline V gene, CDR1 is LGHNA and CDR2 is YNFKEQ. CDR3 size: 15 residues. Between the trimmed V and J ends, which lost 1 base and 9 bases, there was a span of 16 bases. The CDR3 sequence: CASSQAGGQSVEQFF. The DNA for the CDR3 is TGTGCCAGCAGCCAAGCGGGGGGCCAATCAGTTGAGCAGTTCTTC.

This chain connects TRBV10-3 to TRBJ2-2, with 8 bases fitting TRBD2. The CDR3 consists of 17 residues. CDR1 and CDR2 from the germline V gene are ENHRY and SYGVKD. V gave up 2 bases and J gave up 4 bases; unmatched junction bases: 9. CDR3 nucleotides: TGTGCCATCAGTGAGCAAGTAGCGGGATCTAGCACCGGGGAGCTGTTTTTT. Translated, it gives CAISEQVAGSSTGELFF.

This clone was recorded a few times. The V and J genes are TRBV4-1 and TRBJ1-6; D gene uncertain. Germline CDR1 reads MGHRA; CDR2 reads YSYEKL. CDR3 length: 14 residues. Trimming cost V 7 bases and J 7 bases, with 14 bases left between them. In DNA form, the CDR3 reads TGCGCCAGCACCCGGCAGGACTCAAATTCACCCCTCCACTTT. Its protein is CASTRQDSNSPLHF.

The V gene is TRBV6-1, the J gene TRBJ1-5; no definite D call. Deletions cut 5 bases from V and 5 bases from J, with 13 bases between. CDR1 is MNHNS, CDR2 SASEGT, per germline. The CDR3 totals 14 residues. In DNA, the CDR3 is TGTGCCAGCAGTTCCTCCGGCGGGTATCAGCCCCAGCATTTT. The encoded protein is CASSSSGGYQPQHF.

J is TRBJ2-5 and V is TRBV2; D gene ambiguous. The CDR3 is 14 residues long. Trimming stripped 4 bases from V and 3 bases from J, with 12 bases between. Germline lookup yields CDR1 SNHLY and CDR2 FYNNEI. CDR3 in amino acids: CASSGGRPEETQYF. CDR3 coding DNA: TGTGCCAGCAGTGGCGGCAGACCCGAAGAGACCCAGTACTTC.

The V and J genes are TRBV11-2 and TRBJ1-3; no clear D gene. Trimming stripped 2 bases from V and 0 bases from J, with 11 bases between. CDR1 SGHAT and CDR2 FQNNGV come from the germline V gene. The CDR3 has 16 amino acids. The CDR3 DNA follows: TGTGCCAGCAGCTTAACAGACCCGAACTCTGGAAACACCATATATTTT. Translation: CASSLTDPNSGNTIYF.